The present entry profiles one T cell receptor beta chain with its context. The antigen is unknown. The data belong to a study of human T cells and chemical hapten exposure. Study summary: Each patient's scalp received weekly diphenylcyclopropenone throughout the approximately 25-week study.

Trimming left V 3 bases short and J 0 bases short, with 6 bases between. CDR1 and CDR2 from the germline V gene are SNHLY and FYNNEI. The CDR3 spans 15 residues. Study-level results: The count of PT1 expanded TCRs correlated positively with patch test score. There was no change with DPC sensitization in TCRs above 1 in 1000 frequency.

Time point in this sample: patch test 2, 6 weeks after DPC sensitization. The treatment is: therapeutic diphenylcyclopropenone sensitization with weekly scalp DPC. A single record per CDR3 protein comes from TCRdb applying MiXCR to the RACE reads. Counted here are approximately 84,000 distinct CDR3 sequences, 10% occurring once; the ten biggest clones make up approximately 2.5%. The source of this sequence is a woman younger than 45 with alopecia areata. Some clones in this sample may be carry-over from other donors' samples. The material was whole blood, obtained in connection with sensitization to the hapten diphenylcyclopropenone (DPC). The chain carries TRBV2 and TRBJ2-6; D is uncertain. The chain's CDR3 is CASSEFLSGANVLTF. CDR3 DNA: TGTGCCAGCAGTGAGTTCCTCTCTGGGGCCAACGTCCTGACTTTC.